This TCR beta chain was sequenced for a study of CD8 T cells in Susac syndrome. RNA, at about 0.45 to 1 ug, was reverse transcribed with random hexamers. MiXCR was run by TCRdb on the immunoSEQ multiplex PCR reads, yielding one entry per CDR3 protein. The profile shows around 200,000 distinct CDR3 sequences, roughly 95% of them singletons. Germline assignment: CDR1 SGHAT and CDR2 FQNNGV. The V and J ends lost 0 bases and 8 bases respectively, with 11 bases between them. This CDR3 has 15 amino acids. TCR beta sequences were obtained from blood CD8+ and CD4+ T cells. Healthy donors constituted the control group, matched for age and sex. Negative magnetic isolation gave CD8+ and CD4+ cells; FACS enriched CD8+ TEMRA.

The sequencing sample was made of CD4+ T cells from PBMCs. The TCR was taken from a human donor in good health. The chain joins TRBV11-2 to TRBJ2-6; tentative D call: TRBD1 (5 bases). Here the CDR3 reads CASSLDRAGSNVLTF. For the CDR3, the DNA is TGTGCCAGCAGCTTAGATCGGGCAGGGTCCAACGTCCTGACTTTC.